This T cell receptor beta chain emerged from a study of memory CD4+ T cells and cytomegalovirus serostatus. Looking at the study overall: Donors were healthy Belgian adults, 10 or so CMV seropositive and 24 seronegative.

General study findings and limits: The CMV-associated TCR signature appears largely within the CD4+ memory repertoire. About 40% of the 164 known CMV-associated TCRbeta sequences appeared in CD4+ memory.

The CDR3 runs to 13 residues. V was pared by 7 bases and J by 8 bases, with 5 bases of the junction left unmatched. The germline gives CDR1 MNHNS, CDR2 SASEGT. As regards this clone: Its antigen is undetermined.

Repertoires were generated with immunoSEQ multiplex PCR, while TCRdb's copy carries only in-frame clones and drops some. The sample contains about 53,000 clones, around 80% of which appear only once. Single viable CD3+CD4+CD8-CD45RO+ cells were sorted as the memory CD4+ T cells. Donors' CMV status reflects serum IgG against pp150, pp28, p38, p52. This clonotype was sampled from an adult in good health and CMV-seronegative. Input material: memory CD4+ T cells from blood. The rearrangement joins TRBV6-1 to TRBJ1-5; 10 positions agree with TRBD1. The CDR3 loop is CASNDRGQKPQHF. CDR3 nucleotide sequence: TGTGCCAGCAATGACAGGGGGCAAAAGCCCCAGCATTTT.